The 30 T cell receptor beta chains given below trace back to one sample, sequenced in a study of T cells in Graves' hyperthyroidism and ophthalmopathy. Using RNA transcripts as the source, TCR beta CDR3 regions were amplified. During a first-round RT-PCR of the TCR CDR3, the HTBI primer set was used. TCRdb recomputed calls from the multiplex PCR reads with MiXCR, one row per CDR3 protein. This sample yields hundreds of thousands of distinct CDR3 sequences, of which roughly a fifth are seen a single time; just under 40% belongs to the top ten. Source material: blood. These receptor sequences come from a man aged 50 or older with Graves' ophthalmopathy.

The chain is built from TRBV29-1 and TRBJ1-4, with TRBD1 as a possible D gene (5 bases). The V end was cut by 1 base, the J end by 8 bases, with 11 bases between. The CDR3 is 13 amino acids. Germline lookup yields CDR1 SQVTM and CDR2 ANQGSEA. CDR3 nucleotide sequence: TGCAGCGTTGAAGCAGGGCGAGGGGAAAAACTGTTTTTT. Translating gives CSVEAGRGEKLFF.

This clonotype was counted many times. The rearrangement uses TRBV28 and TRBJ2-7, with 7 bases aligning to TRBD1. CDR1 and CDR2 (germline): MDHEN, SYDVKM. The CDR3 sequence is 14 residues long. V lost 4 bases, J lost 3 bases, and 6 bases stayed unmatched. The CDR3 sequence: CASSSRQGVYEQYF. Written as DNA, the CDR3 is TGTGCCAGCAGTTCAAGACAGGGTGTCTACGAGCAGTACTTC.

This clonotype is a singleton in its sample. This sequence joins TRBV24-1 and TRBJ1-1; D unresolved. The CDR3 covers 13 residues. V lost 0 bases and J lost 4, with 5 bases in between. CDR1 and CDR2 from the germline V gene are KGHDR and SFDVKD. CDR3 amino acids: CATSDLKGTEAFF. Here the CDR3 DNA reads TGTGCCACCAGTGATTTGAAGGGCACTGAAGCTTTCTTT.

This clonotype was picked up many times. J is TRBJ2-3 and V is TRBV7-3; perhaps TRBD2 as D (5 bases). The germline gives CDR1 SGHTA, CDR2 FQGTGA. This CDR3 is 13 amino acids long. Trimming shortened V by 6 bases and J by 1 base, and 8 bases separated the two germline ends. This CDR3 is CASSSGGTDTQYF. The CDR3 DNA sequence: TGTGCCAGCAGTTCCGGGGGCACAGATACGCAGTATTTT.

At least ten counts were recorded for this clonotype. V usage is TRBV2 and J usage is TRBJ2-1; D unresolved. V was clipped by 6 bases and J by 9 bases, with 15 bases between them. The germline gives CDR1 SNHLY, CDR2 FYNNEI. The CDR3 extends over 13 amino acids. The chain's CDR3 is CASRMAEVTEQFF. The CDR3 DNA sequence: TGTGCCAGCAGGATGGCGGAAGTGACTGAGCAGTTCTTC.

This clonotype was counted between two and nine times. The rearrangement links TRBV2 to TRBJ2-7; TRBD2 matches at 12 bases. Germline-derived CDR1 and CDR2 are SNHLY and FYNNEI. The CDR3 totals 17 residues. Germline trimming cut 7 bases from V and 1 base from J; bases unmatched to any gene: 11. The CDR3 region has the DNA TGTGCCAGCAAGGAGAGACTAGCGGGAGTTGGGTCCTACGAGCAGTACTTC. This codes for CASKERLAGVGSYEQYF.

V and J are TRBV29-1 and TRBJ2-7, with 7 positions matching TRBD2. With 6 bases clipped from V and 0 bases from J, the junction kept 2 bases outside the gene matches. The CDR3 spans 12 residues. The germline V gene encodes CDR1 SQVTM and CDR2 ANQGSEA. The CDR3 bases are TGCAGCGTAGCGGGGAGCTCCTACGAGCAGTACTTC. Translating gives CSVAGSSYEQYF.

This clonotype was seen a few times. This chain connects TRBV5-5 to TRBJ2-2, with TRBD2 matching over 15 bases. This CDR3 is 18 amino acids long. CDR1 and CDR2 from the germline V gene are SGHKS and YYEKEE (reference sequence). J was trimmed by 4 bases and V by 4 bases; bases with no gene match: 8. The CDR3 loop reads CASSPGTSGRFSTGELFF. DNA for the CDR3: TGTGCCAGCAGCCCCGGGACTAGCGGGAGGTTTAGCACCGGGGAGCTGTTTTTT.

This clonotype was observed at least ten times. This sequence joins TRBV7-9 and TRBJ2-1; the match to TRBD1 covers 7 bases. J lost 4 bases, V lost 1 base, and 4 bases had no gene match. This CDR3 has 15 residues. Germline V gene sequence: CDR1 SEHNR, CDR2 FQNEAQ (reference sequence). The DNA for the CDR3 is TGTGCCAGCAGCTTAGTGACAGGGATGTACAATGAGCAGTTCTTC. It encodes CASSLVTGMYNEQFF.

This clonotype has a handful of counts. The V and J genes are TRBV3-1 and TRBJ2-2, with TRBD2 matching 12 bases. From germline, CDR1 is LGHDT and CDR2 YNNKEL (reference sequence). After removal of 4 bases from V and 3 bases from J, the junction contained 18 bases not matched to a gene. This CDR3 is 21 amino acids long. The CDR3 DNA follows: TGTGCCAGCAGCCTATTGACTACCGGGACTAGCGGGCGTCAGTACACCGGGGAGCTGTTTTTT. It codes for CASSLLTTGTSGRQYTGELFF.

This clonotype came up a few times. The CDR3 protein is CASSRKWGASGEQYF. CDR3 nucleotide sequence: TGTGCCAGCAGTCGGAAATGGGGGGCATCGGGCGAGCAGTACTTC. V and J are TRBV27 and TRBJ2-7; D may match TRBD1 or TRBD2 (6 bases each). Germline assignment: CDR1 MNHEY and CDR2 SMNVEV (reference sequence). Trimming removed 5 bases at V and 6 bases at J, with 20 bases between. The CDR3 consists of 15 residues.

This clonotype was recorded many times. The rearrangement joins TRBV9 to TRBJ1-6; maybe TRBD1 (5 bases). The CDR3 is 14 residues long. The V and J ends lost 2 bases and 8 bases respectively, with 11 bases between them. Germline V gives CDR1 SGDLS, CDR2 YYNGEE. The CDR3 nucleotides are TGTGCCAGCAGCGTGAGGGGTGGCGATTCACCCCTCCACTTT. It encodes CASSVRGGDSPLHF.

In its sample, this clonotype was seen many times. The chain recombines TRBV7-3 with TRBJ2-2, with 14 bases identical to TRBD2. Losses at the gene ends were 4 bases for V and 7 bases for J; bases not matched to a gene: 2. The length of the CDR3 is 15 residues. Germline lookup yields CDR1 SGHTA and CDR2 FQGTGA. The chain's CDR3 is CASSWTSGRSGELFF. The CDR3 DNA reads TGTGCCAGCAGCTGGACTAGCGGGAGGAGCGGGGAGCTGTTTTTT. Filled out from reference TRBV7-3 and TRBJ2-2, the complete variable domain reads GAGVSQTPSNKVTEKGKYVELRCDPISGHTALYWYRQSLGQGPEFLIYFQGTGAADDSGLPNDRFFAVRPEGSVSTLKIQRTERGDSAVYLCASSWTSGRSGELFFGEGSRLTVL.

A few counts support this clonotype. V usage is TRBV10-2 and J usage is TRBJ1-5; the match to TRBD1 covers 8 bases. The CDR3 is 15 amino acids. CDR1 and CDR2 from the germline V gene are WSHSY and SAAADI. The ends lost 4 bases at V and 7 bases at J; junction bases unmatched: 9. The CDR3 DNA follows: TGCGCCAGCAGTGCATCGGACAGGGCCGGGCAGCCCCAGCATTTT. As protein: CASSASDRAGQPQHF.

The V and J genes are TRBV4-2 and TRBJ1-2; D gene unclear. This CDR3 comprises 15 residues. V was shortened by 0 bases and J by 3 bases, with 11 bases between the two germline ends. Per the germline V gene, CDR1 is LGHNA and CDR2 is YNFKEQ. The CDR3 bases are TGTGCCAGCAGCCAAGACCGCCAGGCCCACTATGGCTACACCTTC. Protein product: CASSQDRQAHYGYTF.

This chain links TRBV6-2 or TRBV6-3 with TRBJ1-2; 9 bases match TRBD1. This CDR3 region has 14 residues. Germline values: CDR1 MNHEY, CDR2 SVGEGT. The V segment lost 5 bases and the J segment 8 bases; nucleotides outside the gene matches: 9. CDR3 residues: CASSRGTGQLGYTF. Here the CDR3 DNA reads TGTGCCAGCAGTAGGGGGACAGGGCAGTTAGGCTACACCTTC.

As to this clonotype: At one end, the junction sequence differs from germline, possibly due to a read error. The gene calls are TRBV7-9 and TRBJ1-2; the D is unclear. The germline V gene encodes CDR1 SEHNR and CDR2 FQNEAQ (reference sequence). The CDR3 runs 14 residues. The CDR3 DNA sequence: TGCGCCAGCAGCACCTTGTCAGCTAACTATGGCTACACCTTC. It specifies CASSTLSANYGYTF.

This clonotype came up a few times. This chain links TRBV24-1 with TRBJ2-7; D unresolved. The CDR3 length is 13 residues. Trimming removed 4 bases at V and 1 base at J, with 7 bases between. CDR1 and CDR2 from the germline V gene are KGHDR and SFDVKD. DNA for the CDR3: TGTGCCACCAGTGACGTGACGTCCTACGAGCAGTACTTC. Amino acid sequence: CATSDVTSYEQYF.

V and J are TRBV24-1 and TRBJ2-3, with TRBD1 as a possible D gene (5 bases). The CDR3 totals 13 residues. The V and J ends lost 9 bases and 0 bases respectively, with 9 bases between them. Per germline, CDR1 KGHDR and CDR2 SFDVKD. CDR3: CATARTSTDTQYF. The CDR3 bases are TGTGCCACCGCCCGGACAAGCACAGATACGCAGTATTTT.

The CDR3 nucleotides read TGTGCCGGACGCACGGGCCCCGGGGAGCTGTTTTTT. It is translated as CAGRTGPGELFF. The chain joins TRBV28 to TRBJ2-2, with unresolved D. The CDR3 spans 12 residues. Germline loops: CDR1 MDHEN, CDR2 SYDVKM. The germline V and J ends were trimmed by 11 bases and 6 bases, with 13 bases remaining between them.

There are many counts of this clonotype. The chain recombines TRBV18 with TRBJ2-1, with D hard to call. The CDR3 runs 14 residues. Trimming left V 3 bases short and J 4 bases short, with 10 bases between. CDR1 and CDR2 (germline): KGHSH, LQKENI. CDR3 residues: CASSPSWEYNEQFF. The CDR3 DNA follows: TGTGCCAGCTCACCCTCTTGGGAATACAATGAGCAGTTCTTC. Variable domain in full (rest from reference TRBV18 and TRBJ2-1): NAGVMQNPRHLVRRRGQEARLRCSPMKGHSHVYWYRQLPEEGLKFMVYLQKENIIDESGMPKERFSAEFPKEGPSILRIQQVVRGDSAAYFCASSPSWEYNEQFFGPGTRLTVL.

The chain combines TRBV28 with TRBJ1-6; D might be TRBD1 (5 bases). The CDR3 consists of 16 residues. CDR1 and CDR2 from the germline V gene are MDHEN and SYDVKM. Trimming removed 6 bases from V and 4 bases from J, with 16 bases in between. In nucleotides, the CDR3 is TGTGCCAGCAGCCCAGTGAACCAGGGTTATAATTCACCCCTCCACTTT. Its translation is CASSPVNQGYNSPLHF.

This clonotype appeared many times. V is TRBV5-8 and J is TRBJ2-5; tentatively, D is TRBD1 (6 bases). Looked up from germline, CDR1 is SGHTS and CDR2 is YDEGEE. Trimming removed 6 bases from V and 4 bases from J, with 16 bases in between. This CDR3 is 14 amino acids long. The CDR3 DNA sequence: TGTGCCAGCACCCTCCGTCCAGGGGTAGAGACCCAGTACTTC. This codes for CASTLRPGVETQYF.

With regard to this clonotype: This sequence may be a read error, since a much larger clone differs from it by one base. The chain recombines TRBV2 with TRBJ2-3; weak D call: TRBD1 (5 bases). The ends were cut back, 3 bases at V and 0 bases at J, with 10 bases in the middle. Germline V gives CDR1 SNHLY, CDR2 FYNNEI. This CDR3 is built from 15 residues. The CDR3 loop is CASSDRQQSTDTQYF. In DNA, the CDR3 is TGTGCCAGCAGTGATCGACAGCAGAGCACAGATACGCAGTATTTT.

The genes are TRBV7-6 and TRBJ1-3, with 9 bases that match TRBD1. The V gene end was trimmed by 5 bases and the J gene end by 0 bases; junction bases not matched to a gene: 14. The CDR3 runs 19 residues. CDR1 SGHVS and CDR2 FNYEAQ come from the germline V gene. This CDR3 reads CASSPTGGGLPTSGNTIYF. The CDR3 bases are TGTGCCAGCAGCCCCACAGGGGGCGGACTCCCGACCTCTGGAAACACCATATATTTT.

V gene TRBV2 combines with J gene TRBJ2-1, with 9 bases lining up with TRBD2. The CDR3 loop spans 14 amino acids. Germline V CDR1 and CDR2: SNHLY, FYNNEI. The V and J ends lost 2 bases and 6 bases, in that order; junction bases with no gene match: 2. The CDR3 sequence is CASSELAGPNEQFF. CDR3 in DNA: TGTGCCAGCAGTGAACTAGCGGGACCCAATGAGCAGTTCTTC.

This clonotype was detected ten times or more. The chain joins TRBV27 to TRBJ2-1; no clear D. This CDR3 is built from 14 residues. V was shortened by 6 bases and J by 8 bases, with 17 bases between the two germline ends. Germline lookup yields CDR1 MNHEY and CDR2 SMNVEV (reference sequence). The CDR3, as DNA: TGTGCCAGCAGGTCAGCTCCATTAAGGTATGAGCAGTTCTTC. It specifies CASRSAPLRYEQFF.

This clonotype was seen just once. The chain carries TRBV19 and TRBJ2-7; 9 bases are a match to TRBD1. The junction had 7 bases not matched to a gene; V was cut back by 5 bases and J by 5 bases. CDR3 size: 14 residues. Germline lookup yields CDR1 LNHDA and CDR2 SQIVND (reference sequence). CDR3 coding DNA: TGTGCCAGTAGTTCTAGGACAGGGGCCAACGAGCAGTACTTC. Its protein product is CASSSRTGANEQYF.

This chain links TRBV10-3 with TRBJ2-7, with 10 bases aligning to TRBD1. The ends lost 8 bases at V and 6 bases at J; junction bases unmatched: 4. Germline-derived CDR1 and CDR2 are ENHRY and SYGVKD. The length of the CDR3 is 12 residues. The CDR3 DNA reads as TGTGCCATCGGGACAGGGGTTTTCGAGCAGTACTTC. It encodes CAIGTGVFEQYF.

Of note for this clonotype: This may be a read error, as it is one base from a much larger clone. This chain links TRBV7-9 with TRBJ2-3; the D is unclear. Germline CDR1 is SEHNR and CDR2 is FQNEAQ (reference sequence). CDR3 length: 15 residues. V dropped 0 bases and J dropped 2 bases, with 9 bases sitting between them. The CDR3 spells CASSLAAANTDTQYF. The CDR3 DNA is TGTGCCAGCAGCTTAGCGGCAGCCAACACAGATACGCAGTATTTT.